The T cell receptor (beta chain) under discussion was sequenced for a study of shared clonotypes between healthy human individuals. Findings and limits, study-wide: Richness estimates generally favored naive over memory subsets.

A remark on this clone: Its antigen remains unidentified.

Produced via immunoSEQ multiplex PCR; TCRdb's table is partial and in-frame only. The sample consists of about 2.3 million clones, about 90% of them appearing once. The CDR3 has 15 amino acids. Germline V gives CDR1 MDHEN, CDR2 SYDVKM. Deletions cut 5 bases from V and 1 base from J, with 13 bases between. This chain connects TRBV28 to TRBJ2-3; TRBD2 is a possible D gene (6 bases). Sequenced: naive CD4+ T cells from PBMCs. Subset noted: CD45RA+ positively selected. This receptor was identified in a man aged 18-30 years in good health. Some clones in this sample may be carry-over from other donors' samples. The CDR3 is CASSLPRRGTDTQYF. CDR3 nucleotide sequence: TGTGCCAGCAGTCTTCCTCGGAGGGGCACAGATACGCAGTATTTT.